The 5 T cell receptor beta chains given below trace back to one sample, sequenced in a study of T-cell memory formation after mild COVID-19. TCRdb reprocessed the 5' RACE reads with MiXCR, giving one entry per CDR3 protein. The sample has 350,000 to 450,000 distinct CDR3 sequences, around 15% seen once. Material for sequencing was PBMCs or a T cell subset sorted from them (not recorded which). These receptors were taken from a man in his late teens or twenties who had mild COVID-19 (a few samples of this study predate the infection). Cell type and time point are not known.

The chain recombines TRBV6-6 with TRBJ2-1, with D unclear. Germline V gene lookup returns CDR1 MNHNY and CDR2 SVGAGI (reference sequence). Trimming shortened V by 6 bases and J by 10 bases, and 10 bases separated the two germline ends. This CDR3 region has 11 residues. The CDR3 sequence: CASSLIGEQFF. The CDR3 DNA is TGTGCCAGCAGCCTGATCGGAGAGCAGTTCTTC.

J is TRBJ1-5 and V is TRBV28; D not certain. There are 12 residues in the CDR3. Germline lookup yields CDR1 MDHEN and CDR2 SYDVKM. The V end was cut by 7 bases, the J end by 6 bases, with 10 bases between. This chain's CDR3 is CASTGSGQPQHF. CDR3 bases: TGTGCCAGCACCGGCTCTGGTCAGCCCCAGCATTTT.

The V gene is TRBV11-3, the J gene TRBJ2-3, with 10 bases lining up with TRBD1. The CDR3 loop spans 16 amino acids. The trim removed 1 base at V and 8 bases at J, leaving 9 bases unmatched. Germline V CDR1 and CDR2: SGHNT, YENEEA. In DNA form, the CDR3 reads TGTGCCAGCAGCTTAGGCGCCGGGACAGGGGCCGGTACGCAGTATTTT. It yields the protein CASSLGAGTGAGTQYF.

Many counts were recorded for this clonotype. The rearrangement uses TRBV5-1 and TRBJ2-3; D uncertain. The CDR3 consists of 15 residues. Germline V gene data show CDR1 as SGHRS and CDR2 as YFSETQ. Trimming stripped 0 bases from V and 2 bases from J, with 10 bases between. The CDR3 reads CASSLEGGPTDTQYF. In DNA, the CDR3 is TGCGCCAGCAGCTTGGAGGGCGGACCCACAGATACGCAGTATTTT.

This clonotype was counted only a few times. The chain couples TRBV6-5 to TRBJ1-2; D is possibly TRBD1 (5 bases). Trimming removed 0 bases at V and 0 bases at J, with 8 bases between. Germline V gene data show CDR1 as MNHEY and CDR2 as SVGAGI. The CDR3 consists of 15 residues. The CDR3 spells CASSYSGVSNYGYTF. In DNA, the CDR3 is TGTGCCAGCAGTTACTCGGGGGTCTCTAACTATGGCTACACCTTC.